The entry below gives a single T cell receptor (beta chain) sequence along with its context. Its antigen is unknown. Data came from immunoSEQ multiplex PCR; TCRdb stores just in-frame clones and leaves some out. The data show over 100,000 clones, approximately 84% seen once. The sample is drawn from a study of graft-versus-host responses after intestinal transplantation. Whole-study findings and limits: Elevated graft-versus-host to host-versus-graft clonal ratios in allografts were recorded for patients with graft-donor T cell macrochimerism.

This CDR3 is 16 amino acids long. CDR1 and CDR2 from the germline V gene are SNHLY and FYNNEI. The ends lost 6 bases at V and 4 bases at J; junction bases unmatched: 7. This chain connects TRBV2 to TRBJ2-7; 15 nucleotides align to TRBD2. This receptor was identified in a human donor who received an intestinal transplant. Sequencing was performed on unstimulated CD4+ T cells sorted from spleen or lymph node cells, taken before intestinal transplant. The CDR3 region is CASRGLAGGNYYEQYF. CDR3 nucleotide sequence: TGTGCCAGCAGGGGACTAGCGGGAGGTAATTATTACGAGCAGTACTTC.